The following is a TCR beta chain sequence with its context. What it binds is not known. Primers: 60 Vbeta forward and 13 Jbeta reverse. Sequenced by immunoSEQ multiplex PCR; TCRdb stores in-frame clones only, minus some. The sample yields fewer than 75,000 clones, 65% to 85% seen once. The sample comes from a study of cytomegalovirus exposure and HLA in healthy donors. J lost 6 bases, V lost 4 bases, and 6 bases had no gene match. The CDR3 runs to 15 residues. Germline V gene lookup returns CDR1 MNHEY and CDR2 SVGAGI. Findings and limits, study-wide: Further analysis was carried out later, and it showed several of the most significant clusters appearing linked to common viral pathogens.

The J gene is TRBJ2-1, the V gene TRBV6-5; 10 nucleotides match TRBD1. The sequence came from a woman in her 30s in good health and CMV-seronegative. Sequencing was done on a sample of PBMCs. The CDR3 is CASSSVTGGFNEQFF. The CDR3 DNA reads as TGTGCCAGCAGTTCCGTGACAGGGGGCTTCAATGAGCAGTTCTTC.